This T cell receptor beta chain was sequenced in a study of blood T cell repertoires in COVID-19. The assay was immunoSEQ multiplex PCR, and TCRdb's table has in-frame clones only and misses some. The data contain 250,000 or so clones, 83% of them singletons. Individuals drawn from around 24 US areas were about 18 to 100 years old. Trimming took 3 bases from V and 0 from J; bases not matched to a gene: 7. In germline, CDR1 is SGDLS, CDR2 YYNGEE. This CDR3 is built from 18 residues. This rearrangement joins TRBV9 to TRBJ1-4, with TRBD1 matching over 11 bases. The receptor was isolated from a woman aged 40-49 years who had been exposed to COVID-19. What was sequenced was PBMCs or T cells enriched from blood (not recorded which). CDR3 nucleotides: TGTGCCAGCAGCGCCGGACAGGGGGCTTATGCAACTAATGAAAAACTGTTTTTT. It is translated as CASSAGQGAYATNEKLFF.